The 17 T cell receptor beta chains below were found in one sample sequenced in a study of cytomegalovirus exposure and HLA in healthy donors. Vbeta (60) and Jbeta (13) primers were used in the PCR. TCRdb's copy holds only in-frame clones and misses some; the assay was immunoSEQ multiplex PCR. The sample shows about 55,000 clones, roughly 70% of them seen only once. The sequenced sample consisted of PBMCs. These receptors originate from a man aged 40-55 years in good health and CMV-seropositive.

The chain uses TRBV7-9 and TRBJ1-6; D possibly corresponds to TRBD1 (6 bases). Germline-derived CDR1 and CDR2 are SEHNR and FQNEAQ (reference sequence). CDR3 size: 14 residues. Trimming cost V 4 bases and J 10 bases, with 14 bases left between them. Here the CDR3 reads CASSSPRGDSPLHF. The DNA for the CDR3 is TGTGCCAGCAGCTCGCCCAGGGGTGACTCACCCCTCCACTTT.

Comments on this clone: This sample also contains other DNA sequences that code for the same CDR3. The chain uses TRBV6-5 and TRBJ2-1; 7 nucleotides align to TRBD1. The ends lost 2 bases at V and 0 bases at J; junction bases unmatched: 1. The CDR3 covers 15 residues. CDR1 MNHEY and CDR2 SVGAGI come from the germline V gene. CDR3 bases: TGTGCCAGCAGTTACCGGGACAGCTCCTACAATGAGCAGTTCTTC. Amino acid sequence: CASSYRDSSYNEQFF.

This clone was seen a handful of times. The chain recombines TRBV2 with TRBJ1-3; TRBD1 might be the D (5 bases). This CDR3 has 13 amino acids. V was shortened by 5 bases and J by 1 base, with 6 bases between the two germline ends. CDR1 is SNHLY, CDR2 FYNNEI, per germline. DNA of the CDR3: TGTGCCAGCAGTCAGGGTTCTGGAAACACCATATATTTT. Its translation: CASSQGSGNTIYF.

The V gene is TRBV18, the J gene TRBJ1-1, with D possibly TRBD1 on 6 matching bases. With 3 bases removed from V and 1 base from J, the gap between germline ends came to 12 bases. Per the germline V gene, CDR1 is KGHSH and CDR2 is LQKENI. The CDR3 is 15 residues long. CDR3 sequence: CASSPIGGQNTEAFF. The CDR3, as DNA: TGTGCCAGCTCACCTATTGGGGGCCAGAACACTGAAGCTTTCTTT.

V is TRBV7-2 and J is TRBJ2-7, with TRBD2 as a possible D gene (5 bases). This CDR3 spans 15 amino acids. The V end lost 2 bases, the J end lost 2 bases, and 13 bases lay between the germline ends. The V gene's germline CDR1 is SGHTA and CDR2 FQGNSA. CDR3 sequence (DNA): TGTGCCAGCAGCTTACTAATACCGACTACCTACGAGCAGTACTTC. It translates to CASSLLIPTTYEQYF.

This clone was counted a few times. This rearrangement joins TRBV7-6 to TRBJ2-5, with D possibly TRBD2 on 6 matching bases. Germline CDR1 reads SGHVS; CDR2 reads FNYEAQ. This CDR3 contains 14 residues. V was pared by 2 bases and J by 2 bases, with 9 bases between. In DNA form, the CDR3 reads TGTGCCAGCAGCTTACCGCTAGCGCAAGAGACCCAGTACTTC. As protein: CASSLPLAQETQYF.

In its sample, this clone was seen a few times. The chain employs TRBV6-5 and TRBJ1-6; the D gene is possibly TRBD1 (6 bases). The CDR3 is 12 amino acids. V lost 7 bases and J 10 bases, leaving 11 bases between the germline ends. The germline V gene encodes CDR1 MNHEY and CDR2 SVGAGI. CDR3 sequence reads: CASNRQDSPLHF. CDR3 DNA sequence: TGTGCCAGCAACCGACAGGACTCACCCCTCCACTTT.

The genes are TRBV30 and TRBJ2-1; TRBD2 might be the D (6 bases). V shed 5 bases and J shed 0 bases, with 8 bases lying between them. CDR1 is GTSNPN and CDR2 is SVGIG in the germline V gene (reference sequence). The CDR3 has 13 residues. CDR3 sequence reads: CAWRESSYNEQFF. The DNA of the CDR3 is TGTGCCTGGCGGGAGAGCTCCTACAATGAGCAGTTCTTC.

The V call is TRBV4-1, the J call TRBJ1-2; 8 nucleotides align to TRBD1. Germline V gene lookup returns CDR1 MGHRA and CDR2 YSYEKL. Trimming at V came to 1 base and at J to 7 bases, leaving 20 bases not matched to a gene. The CDR3 covers 19 residues. In nucleotides, the CDR3 is TGCGCCAGCAGCCAAGGAGTTCTTAGGAGGGACAGGTTTATTGGTGGCTACACCTTC. Amino acid sequence: CASSQGVLRRDRFIGGYTF.

The chain joins TRBV7-2 to TRBJ1-5; 7 nucleotides match TRBD1. The CDR3 length is 15 residues. The germline gives CDR1 SGHTA, CDR2 FQGNSA. The trim removed 5 bases at V and 6 bases at J, leaving 10 bases unmatched. This chain's CDR3 is CASSATRQGAQPQHF. The DNA for the CDR3 is TGTGCCAGCAGCGCAACGAGACAGGGAGCTCAGCCCCAGCATTTT.

This sequence joins TRBV19 and TRBJ1-5; TRBD1 is a possible D gene (6 bases). From germline, CDR1 is LNHDA and CDR2 SQIVND (reference sequence). Between the trimmed V and J ends, which lost 3 bases and 3 bases, there was a span of 9 bases. CDR3 size: 14 residues. In nucleotides, the CDR3 is TGTGCCAGTAGTATTGGGACATTCAATCAGCCCCAGCATTTT. Its protein is CASSIGTFNQPQHF.

By share of the sample, this clone is medium-sized (0.01 to 0.1%). The chain links TRBV6-1 to TRBJ2-6; maybe TRBD2 (7 bases). V was cut by 2 bases and J by 0 bases, with 11 bases left in between. This CDR3 region has 17 residues. Germline lookup yields CDR1 MNHNS and CDR2 SASEGT. CDR3 sequence: CASSERGGLSGANVLTF. The CDR3 nucleotides are TGTGCCAGCAGTGAAAGGGGGGGCCTCTCTGGGGCCAACGTCCTGACTTTC.

This clone was seen more than once but under ten times. The chain has TRBV4-2 and TRBJ2-7; no definite D call. The CDR3 length is 15 residues. With 0 bases removed from V and 3 bases from J, the gap between germline ends came to 12 bases. In germline, CDR1 is LGHNA, CDR2 YNFKEQ. CDR3 coding DNA: TGTGCCAGCAGCCAAGATACGAACAGAGACTACGAGCAGTACTTC. Translated: CASSQDTNRDYEQYF.

The chain uses TRBV7-2 and TRBJ1-6; D is uncertain. The CDR3 runs 15 residues. Germline CDR1 is SGHTA and CDR2 is FQGNSA. Deletions cut 5 bases from V and 0 bases from J, with 8 bases between. The CDR3 here is CASSGRSSYNSPLHF. The CDR3 region has the DNA TGTGCCAGCAGCGGCAGAAGCTCCTATAATTCACCCCTCCACTTT.

The chain couples TRBV10-3 to TRBJ1-2; D is uncertain. This CDR3 contains 14 residues. CDR1 ENHRY and CDR2 SYGVKD come from the germline V gene. V was shortened by 4 bases and J by 5 bases, with 14 bases between the two germline ends. CDR3 region: CAISGPQVAYGYTF. The CDR3 region has the DNA TGTGCCATCAGTGGGCCGCAGGTGGCGTATGGCTACACCTTC.

In its sample, this clone was seen once. The chain employs TRBV9 and TRBJ2-3; tentatively, D is TRBD1 (6 bases). This CDR3 spans 18 amino acids. CDR1 and CDR2 (germline): SGDLS, YYNGEE. V lost 1 base and J 2 bases, leaving 20 bases between the germline ends. CDR3 nucleotide sequence: TGTGCCAGCAGCGTAACCCCCGGAACGACAGGCGACACAGATACGCAGTATTTT. Its protein is CASSVTPGTTGDTDTQYF.

The chain uses TRBV5-4 and TRBJ2-5; TRBD2 is a possible D gene (5 bases). The length of the CDR3 is 14 residues. The germline V gene encodes CDR1 SGHNT and CDR2 YYREEE (reference sequence). Between the trimmed V and J ends, which lost 4 bases and 3 bases, there was a span of 13 bases. The CDR3 sequence is CASSGVSGKETQYF. DNA for the CDR3: TGTGCCAGCAGCGGGGTGAGCGGTAAAGAGACCCAGTACTTC.